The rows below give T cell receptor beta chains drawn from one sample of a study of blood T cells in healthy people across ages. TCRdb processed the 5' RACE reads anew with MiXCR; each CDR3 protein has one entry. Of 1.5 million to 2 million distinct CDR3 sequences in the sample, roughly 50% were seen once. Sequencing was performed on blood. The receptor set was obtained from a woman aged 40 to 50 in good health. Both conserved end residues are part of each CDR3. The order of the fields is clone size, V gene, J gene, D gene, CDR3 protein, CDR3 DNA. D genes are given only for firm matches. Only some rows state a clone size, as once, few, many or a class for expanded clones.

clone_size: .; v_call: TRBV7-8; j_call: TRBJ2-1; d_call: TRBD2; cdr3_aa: CASSLGTSGGLNEQFF; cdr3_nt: TGTGCCAGCAGCTTGGGGACTAGCGGGGGGTTAAATGAGCAGTTCTTC
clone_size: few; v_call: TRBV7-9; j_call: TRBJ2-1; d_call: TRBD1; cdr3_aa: CASSPLGQELYNEQFF; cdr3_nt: TGTGCCAGCAGCCCGCTCGGACAGGAGCTTTACAATGAGCAGTTCTTC
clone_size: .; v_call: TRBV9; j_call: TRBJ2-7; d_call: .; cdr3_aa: CASSVGQINEQYF; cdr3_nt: TGTGCCAGCAGCGTCGGGCAGATCAACGAGCAGTACTTC
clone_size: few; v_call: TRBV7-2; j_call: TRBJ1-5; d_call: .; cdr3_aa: CASSLHRDQPQHF; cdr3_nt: TGTGCCAGCAGCCTGCACAGGGATCAGCCCCAGCATTTT
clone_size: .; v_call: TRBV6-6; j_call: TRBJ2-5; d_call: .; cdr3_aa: CASSYSLTALQETQYF; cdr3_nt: TGTGCCAGCAGTTACTCATTAACGGCACTCCAAGAGACCCAGTACTTC
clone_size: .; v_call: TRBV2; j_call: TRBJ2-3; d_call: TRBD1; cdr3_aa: CASSEGGQATDTQYF; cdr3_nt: TGTGCCAGCAGTGAGGGTGGACAGGCCACAGATACGCAGTATTTT
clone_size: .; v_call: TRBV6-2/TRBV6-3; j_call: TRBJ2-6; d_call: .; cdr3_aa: CASSYGGRANVLTF; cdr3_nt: TGTGCCAGCAGTTATGGAGGGCGGGCCAACGTCCTGACTTTC
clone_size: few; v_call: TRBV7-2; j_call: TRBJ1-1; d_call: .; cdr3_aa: CASSSSGTVTEAFF; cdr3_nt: TGTGCCAGCAGCTCCTCCGGGACGGTAACTGAAGCTTTCTTT
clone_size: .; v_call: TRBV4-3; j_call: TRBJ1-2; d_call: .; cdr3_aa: CASSQDNTGVNYGYTF; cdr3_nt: TGCGCCAGCAGCCAAGATAATACGGGAGTTAACTATGGCTACACCTTC
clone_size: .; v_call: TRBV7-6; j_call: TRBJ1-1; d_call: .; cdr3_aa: CASSSDLEAFF; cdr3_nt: TGTGCCAGCAGCTCGGACTTGGAAGCTTTCTTT
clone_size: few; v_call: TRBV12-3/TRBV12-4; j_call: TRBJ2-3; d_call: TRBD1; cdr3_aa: CASRLGQGTDTQYF; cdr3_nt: TGTGCCAGCAGACTGGGACAGGGCACAGATACGCAGTATTTT
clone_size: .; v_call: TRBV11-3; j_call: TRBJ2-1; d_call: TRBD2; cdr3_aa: CASSPRGVDEQFF; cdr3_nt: TGTGCCAGCAGCCCGCGGGGGGTTGATGAGCAGTTCTTC
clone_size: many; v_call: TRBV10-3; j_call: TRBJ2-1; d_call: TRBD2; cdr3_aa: CAISDLAGGPDEQFF; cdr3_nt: TGTGCCATCAGTGATCTAGCGGGGGGGCCAGATGAGCAGTTCTTC
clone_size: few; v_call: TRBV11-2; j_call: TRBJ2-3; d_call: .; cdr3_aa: CASSFRTPTDTQYF; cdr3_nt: TGTGCCAGCAGCTTCCGAACTCCCACAGATACGCAGTATTTT
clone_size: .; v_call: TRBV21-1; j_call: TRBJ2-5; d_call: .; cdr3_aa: CASKRETEQETQYF; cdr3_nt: TGTGCCAGCAAAAGGGAAACAGAACAAGAGACCCAGTACTTC
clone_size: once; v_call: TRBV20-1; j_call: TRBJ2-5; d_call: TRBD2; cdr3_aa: CSASSSSGGVVETQYF; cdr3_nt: TGCAGTGCTAGTTCTTCTAGCGGGGGGGTAGTGGAGACCCAGTACTTC
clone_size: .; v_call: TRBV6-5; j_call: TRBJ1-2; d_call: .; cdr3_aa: CTSSKQRGNGYTF; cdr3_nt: TGTACCAGCAGTAAACAGAGGGGTAATGGCTACACCTTC